The T cell receptor beta chain described here comes from a study of blood T cell repertoires in COVID-19. Study-level background: The origin of the acute and convalescent COVID-19 samples was the United States, Italy and Spain. In each case, the material was cDNA or gDNA derived from T cells, B-cell-depleted T cells, or PBMCs.

CDR1 and CDR2 (germline): KGHSH, LQKENI. The CDR3 runs 13 residues. V gave up 2 bases and J gave up 6 bases, with 10 bases separating them. Authors' processing steps: Nucleated cell number was recorded as an estimate derived from reference gene primer amplification. TCRdb's table, derived via immunoSEQ multiplex PCR, lists solely in-frame clones and lacks some. Clone size and V and J calls were adopted from that table, with D and trimming inferred from the DNA. The sample has about 120,000 clones; approximately 90% are singletons. The specimen sequenced was peripheral blood. The sequence was collected from a human donor in a cohort sampled during active COVID-19. J is TRBJ1-2 and V is TRBV18; a weak D match, TRBD1 (6 bases). CDR3 loop: CASSPGDTHGYTF. CDR3 sequence (DNA): TGTGCCAGCTCACCAGGGGACACTCATGGCTACACCTTC.